This T cell receptor (beta chain) emerged from a study of T cells in tumors after PD-1 blockade (dated by TCRdb to between 2017 and 2020). As for the study more broadly: Prior checkpoint blockade, systemic immunosuppressant use, and recent radiotherapy or other anti-cancer therapy within 4 weeks were grounds for patient exclusion. To compare clonotypes in blood versus tumor, bulk TCR sequencing was run on under 11 peripheral blood samples drawn from four or five patients. Using site-matched tumors from BCC or SCC patients sampled before and after anti-PD-1 therapy, the study carried out paired single-cell RNA and TCR sequencing. RECIST version 1.1 was used to evaluate clinical response. Some patients also continued taking vismodegib 150 mg daily during anti-PD-1 treatment. Peripheral blood samples averaged around 110,000 TCR templates (range about 24,679-290,000) and 35,000 to 45,000 unique clonotypes. Treatment consisted of either cemiplimab 350 mg every 2 weeks or pembrolizumab 200 mg every 3 weeks.

The immunoSEQ platform was used for deep TCRbeta sequencing. In the source study's methods: Only productive rearrangements were exported from the immunoSEQ Analyzer for further analysis. T cell phenotypes were assigned to bulk TCRbeta clonotypes by matching the clonotypes to single-cell RNA+TCR-seq clones that had the same TCRbeta sequence. Using bulk TCR sequencing data, clone enrichment in tumor was calculated by dividing a clone's tumor frequency by the same clone's PBMC frequency. GLIPH was used to group TCRs into specificity groups, clusters of distinct TCRs likely recognizing common antigens via shared CDR3 motifs. TCRdb's version of the immuneACCESS table is confined to in-frame rearrangements and falls short of the full clone set. An unresolved V gene accounts for under half of the shortfall where checked; the remainder is of unknown origin. V and J calls plus clone size are reproduced from that table; the DNA served to infer D and trimming. For this sample there are about 20,000 clones; around four fifths appear just once. 26% of the sample is held by the ten biggest clonotypes.

Reading the germline V gene gives CDR1 SGHDT and CDR2 YYEEEE. From the cysteine up to the phenylalanine, the CDR3 has a length of 12 residues. Only CDR3 DNA remains: 36 bases, in frame from the first base. At the junction V is shortened by 0 bases and J by 7 bases, with 8 bases in between. Turning to this clone: There is no known antigen for this receptor. Per-nucleotide qualities are absent, and no much larger clonotype sits a single base away.

The time point label corresponds to: before anti-PD-1 therapy. For bulk TCRbeta sequencing, genomic DNA was extracted from tumor biopsies or peripheral blood, and input amounts ranged from 616 ng to 6,004 ng. Every patient was a poor candidate for surgical resection and had histologically proven advanced or metastatic basal or squamous cell carcinoma. The basal cell carcinoma cohort was made up of roughly 10 patients, and bulk tumor TCR sequencing was performed for seven or eight of these patients. General findings and caveats noted by the study authors: Approximately 43% of tumor TCR clonotypes were found in blood, and some novel exhausted tumor clones appeared in pre-treatment blood, suggesting peripheral recruitment. The source of novel T cell clones was not identified and could include lymphoid organs or rare unexpanded clones within the tumor or its periphery.

The V gene is TRBV5-6 and the J gene is TRBJ2-7; no D gene can be assigned with confidence. The sequencing here drew on PBMCs, taken before anti-PD-1 treatment. The sequence came from a human donor with basal cell carcinoma. The DNA is TGTGCCAGCAGCTTGGGGCCAGATGAGCAGTACTTC. Translated, it reads CASSLGPDEQYF.